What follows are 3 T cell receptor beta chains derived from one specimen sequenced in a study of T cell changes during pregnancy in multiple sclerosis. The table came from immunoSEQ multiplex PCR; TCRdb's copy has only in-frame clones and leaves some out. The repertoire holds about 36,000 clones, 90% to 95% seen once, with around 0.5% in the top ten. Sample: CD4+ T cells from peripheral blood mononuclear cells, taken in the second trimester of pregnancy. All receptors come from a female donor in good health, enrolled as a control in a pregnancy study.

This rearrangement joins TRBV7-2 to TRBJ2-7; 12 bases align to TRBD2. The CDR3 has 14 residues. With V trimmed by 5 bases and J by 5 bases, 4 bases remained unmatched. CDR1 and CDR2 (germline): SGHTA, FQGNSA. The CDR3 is CASSPSGRANEQYF. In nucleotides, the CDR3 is TGTGCCAGCAGCCCTAGCGGGAGGGCCAACGAGCAGTACTTC.

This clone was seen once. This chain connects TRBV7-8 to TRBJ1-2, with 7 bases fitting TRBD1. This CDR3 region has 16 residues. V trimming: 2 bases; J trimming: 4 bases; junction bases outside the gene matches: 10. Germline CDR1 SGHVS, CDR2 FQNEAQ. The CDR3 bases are TGTGCCAGCAGCTTAATTCGTGCAGGGGGGATCTATGGCTACACCTTC. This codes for CASSLIRAGGIYGYTF.

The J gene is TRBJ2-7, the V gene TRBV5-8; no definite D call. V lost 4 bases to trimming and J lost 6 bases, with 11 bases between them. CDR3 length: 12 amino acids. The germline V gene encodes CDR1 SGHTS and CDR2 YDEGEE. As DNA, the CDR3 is TGTGCCAGCAGCGGTGCTCGGTCCGAGCAGTACTTC. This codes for CASSGARSEQYF.